The sequence of this TCR beta chain was determined in a study of blood T cells in healthy people across ages. Comment on this clonotype: Its matching antigen is unknown.

The CDR3 length is 15 residues. V dropped 5 bases and J dropped 4; count of bases not matched to a gene: 7. The second PCR ran about 6 to 11 cycles with a sample-barcoded 5' primer and J-beta primers. Each cDNA was tagged by a template-switch adaptor containing 12 random nucleotides. TCRdb ran MiXCR on the 5' RACE reads and lists one entry per CDR3 protein. The sample shows roughly 1,700,000 distinct CDR3 sequences, 28% of them seen only once. The study, taken as a whole, reports: Long-lived and aged donors differed, with more naive CD4+ cells and higher diversity in the long-lived.

The clonotype was recovered from a woman in her 30s in good health. Sequencing used blood. The rearrangement uses TRBV12-3 or TRBV12-4 and TRBJ2-2; TRBD2 matches 7 bases. In DNA, the CDR3 is TGTGCCAGCAGTCCCTTGGGGGGGGGCACCGGGGAGCTGTTTTTT. Encoded protein: CASSPLGGGTGELFF.